The T cell receptor (beta chain) described here comes from a study of graft-versus-host responses after intestinal transplantation. Study-level points and caveats: There were GvH clones found in recipient marrow, and some of them appeared first in ileum or blood.

Sequenced by immunoSEQ multiplex PCR; TCRdb stores in-frame clones only, minus some. In the table there are around 92,000 clones, about 82% of which are singletons. A note on this clone: Antigen specificity is unknown.

Trimming stripped 3 bases from V and 8 bases from J, with 23 bases between. The CDR3 is 17 residues long. Germline-derived CDR1 and CDR2 are MNHNS and SASEGT. Source: PBMCs, taken 255 days after intestinal transplant. The TCR originated in a human patient who received an intestinal transplant, so some T cells may come from the graft donor. This chain connects TRBV6-1 to TRBJ1-3, with D uncertain. The CDR3 DNA follows: TGTGCCAGCAGTGACCTAATCTCAGGTTACAAAGGAGACACCATATATTTT. Translated: CASSDLISGYKGDTIYF.